This T cell receptor (beta chain) was captured by sequencing in a study of T cells after yellow fever vaccination. Study-wide context: Any fraction with a low cell number was prepared using SMART-Seq v4 Ultra Low Input.

5'RACE template switching generated TCR cDNA, adding a universal primer site and UMIs. A single record per CDR3 protein comes from TCRdb applying MiXCR to the 5' RACE reads. The sample includes fewer than 100,000 distinct CDR3 sequences, approximately 6.3% of them seen just once. About this clonotype itself: Its target is not known.

Unmatched junction bases numbered 17, after V lost 3 bases and J lost 0 bases. Germline values: CDR1 KGHDR, CDR2 SFDVKD. This CDR3 is built from 21 residues. Study-wide results and limits: Any FACS-sorted repertoire could hold abundant clonotypes that contaminate it from the bulk population. It was a small share of clonotypes that appeared in both CD4 and CD8 compartments.

This rearrangement joins TRBV24-1 to TRBJ2-1; 9 bases match TRBD1. This receptor was taken from a man aged 18 to 30 who received the YFV17D yellow fever vaccine. The source material was CD8+ T cells sorted from PBMCs, sampled 10 days after the yellow fever booster vaccination. DNA of the CDR3: TGTGCCACCAGTGATCGATACCCCGGGACAGGGCCCTCTAGCTCCTACAATGAGCAGTTCTTC. Translating it yields CATSDRYPGTGPSSSYNEQFF.